These T cell receptor beta chains were read from a single sample in a study of OX40 agonist ivuxolimab in advanced cancers. Repertoires were generated with immunoSEQ multiplex PCR, while TCRdb's copy carries only in-frame clones and drops some. Of more than 75,000 clones listed, 70% to 90% are singletons. Sequenced material: CD4+ or CD8+ T cells sorted from blood, taken in a trial of the OX40 agonist ivuxolimab. All receptors derive from an adult with an advanced solid tumor such as melanoma, head and neck, liver or kidney cancer. Each CDR3 is given with its conserved first and last residue. The order of the fields is V gene, D gene, CDR3 protein. D genes are given only for firm matches.

>TRBV6-5|NA
CASSYGGRAEAFF
>TRBV4-2|NA
CASSQAGLNGYTF
>TRBV7-2|NA
CASSLQETQYF
>TRBV9|TRBD1
CASSATGGGNTIYF
>TRBV30|TRBD2
CAWSVHSGNRQETQYF
>TRBV6-6|TRBD1
CASSRQGHSNQPQHF
>TRBV11-2|NA
CASSLGVGGNTIYF
>TRBV7-2|NA
CASSPRRPGAPYNEQFF
>TRBV30|NA
CAWSRPADTQYF
>TRBV11-2|NA
CASSPRTDAYEQYF
>TRBV6-1|TRBD1
CASTLVDREGSPLHF
>TRBV5-1|TRBD1
CASSSGQPNTEAFF
>TRBV7-9|TRBD2
CASSPRGVDTGELFF
>TRBV20-1|NA
CSASGVNEQFF
>TRBV5-1|NA
CASGNDFYEQYF
>TRBV7-2|TRBD1
CASSGSGTGGRRETQYF
>TRBV6-6|NA
CASSYSTDGPQHF
>TRBV29-1|TRBD2
CSVGQRERSEQFF
>TRBV7-2|NA
CASSLRQGRTDTQYF
>TRBV4-2|NA
CASSQEAAGAYEQYF
>TRBV6-1|NA
CASSEIGGGTDTQYF
>TRBV7-3|NA
CASSPTLGYNEQFF
>TRBV10-3|TRBD2
CAISESGGNQETQYF
>TRBV5-6|NA
CASSSGGQGETQYF
>TRBV7-2|TRBD2
CASSSLAGGYNEQFF
>TRBV6-5|NA
CASRRASSYNEQFF
>TRBV6-5|TRBD1
CASALGQGVTDTQYF